The present T cell receptor beta chain was sequenced within a study of neoadjuvant anti-PD-1 for oral cavity cancer. Study in general: Patients without progression received a fourth nivolumab dose around day 43, then surgical resection on days 50-56. Study observations and caveats: Higher pretreatment blood Treg/Th17 ratios correlated with higher pretreatment blood and lower post-treatment tumor TCRbeta clonality.

Clones were read by immunoSEQ multiplex PCR, and TCRdb kept only the in-frame ones, dropping some. The profile shows more than 13,000 clones, about four fifths of them singletons. Documented time point: after neoadjuvant nivolumab, at surgical resection. The patients had HPV-negative, locally advanced oral cavity squamous cell carcinoma. Blood cells were analyzed directly, without culture or expansion. J gave up 2 bases and V 6 bases, and 7 bases lay outside the gene matches. CDR3 length: 15 amino acids. Germline-derived CDR1 and CDR2 are WNHNN and SYGVQD (reference sequence). This clone has only a few counts. Its target is unknown.

The clonotype originates from a person aged 40-85 years with oral cavity squamous cell carcinoma. The chain links TRBV10-1 to TRBJ2-3; 8 nucleotides agree with TRBD2. Material: PBMCs, obtained after nivolumab (anti-PD-1) treatment. The CDR3 DNA follows: TGCGCCAGCAGATACGAAGCGGGGGTCACAGATACGCAGTATTTT. This sequence encodes CASRYEAGVTDTQYF.